Each of the 32 T cell receptor beta chains below was sequenced from the same sample in a study of CD8+ T cells in alopecia areata. Once RNA had been extracted, it was reverse transcribed into cDNA to act as the sequencing template. The assay was immunoSEQ multiplex PCR, and TCRdb's table has in-frame clones only and misses some. The sample records approximately 110,000 clones, roughly 56% being singletons. The treatment is: oral pan-JAK inhibitor, 5-10 mg twice daily. Material: CD4+ T cells sorted from blood, obtained at week 24, from a patient treated with tofacitinib. Every receptor here comes from a human donor with alopecia areata.

This clone was picked up a small number of times. V and J are TRBV6-5 and TRBJ2-5, with a possible D match to TRBD2 (6 bases). V was clipped by 5 bases and J by 5 bases, with 18 bases between them. The length of the CDR3 is 15 residues. CDR1 and CDR2 (germline): MNHEY, SVGAGI. CDR3 sequence reads: CASSLGTFFGETQYF. The CDR3 DNA is TGTGCCAGCAGTCTCGGGACTTTCTTCGGGGAGACCCAGTACTTC.

V usage is TRBV19 and J usage is TRBJ1-1; no clear D gene. This CDR3 contains 13 residues. Between the trimmed V and J ends, which lost 5 bases and 1 base, there was a span of 8 bases. The germline CDR1 and CDR2 sequences are LNHDA and SQIVND (reference sequence). The DNA for the CDR3 is TGTGCCAGTAGTGGAGCGGAGAACACTGAAGCTTTCTTT. This encodes CASSGAENTEAFF.

The chain joins TRBV11-2 to TRBJ2-4; TRBD1 might be the D (6 bases). V was shortened by 3 bases and J by 13 bases, with 13 bases between the two germline ends. Germline values: CDR1 SGHAT, CDR2 FQNNGV. The CDR3 loop spans 12 amino acids. This CDR3 reads CASSLDRQEQYF. The CDR3 nucleotides are TGTGCCAGCAGCTTGGATCGACAGGAACAGTACTTC.

The rearrangement joins TRBV4-1 to TRBJ1-3, with D possibly TRBD1 on 5 matching bases. The CDR3 is 12 residues long. Trimming pared 2 bases from V and 15 bases from J, leaving 14 bases between. Germline V gene lookup returns CDR1 MGHRA and CDR2 YSYEKL. CDR3 sequence reads: CASSQPQGQKYF. CDR3 bases: TGCGCCAGCAGCCAACCCCAGGGTCAGAAATATTTT.

This clone came up a few times. The J gene is TRBJ1-6, the V gene TRBV7-2; D unresolved. The germline V gene encodes CDR1 SGHTA and CDR2 FQGNSA. The CDR3 length is 12 residues. V was shortened by 1 base and J by 8 bases, with 3 bases between the two germline ends. The chain's CDR3 is CASSLGYSPLHF. The CDR3 DNA reads as TGTGCCAGCAGCTTAGGGTATTCACCCCTCCACTTT.

The rearrangement joins TRBV6-5 to TRBJ1-4, with D perhaps TRBD1 (5 bases). The ends were cut back, 0 bases at V and 0 bases at J, with 5 bases in the middle. The CDR3 runs to 15 residues. Germline loops: CDR1 MNHEY, CDR2 SVGAGI. CDR3 coding DNA: TGTGCCAGCAGTTACTCGACAGCAACTAATGAAAAACTGTTTTTT. Translating it yields CASSYSTATNEKLFF.

This rearrangement joins TRBV2 to TRBJ2-4; a possible D gene is TRBD2 (5 bases). Trimming took 10 bases from V and 1 from J, leaving 11 bases between them. The CDR3 covers 13 residues. Germline lookup yields CDR1 SNHLY and CDR2 FYNNEI. CDR3 bases: TGTGCCACCTTACCGGGGGCCAAAAACATTCAGTACTTC. It translates to CATLPGAKNIQYF.

This sequence joins TRBV30 and TRBJ2-4; the D gene is possibly TRBD2 (5 bases). The CDR3 is 14 amino acids. V was shortened by 7 bases and J by 3 bases, with 16 bases between the two germline ends. CDR1 and CDR2 (germline): GTSNPN, SVGIG (reference sequence). In DNA form, the CDR3 reads TGTGCCTACCTCTCACCCGGGGACAAAAACATTCAGTACTTC. Encoded protein: CAYLSPGDKNIQYF.

The chain is built from TRBV10-3 and TRBJ1-2, with TRBD1 matching over 8 bases. This CDR3 is built from 14 residues. CDR1 is ENHRY, CDR2 SYGVKD, per germline. J gave up 4 bases and V 6 bases, and 7 bases lay outside the gene matches. The CDR3 sequence is CAIRGQATIYGYTF. In DNA form, the CDR3 reads TGTGCCATCAGGGGACAGGCAACCATCTATGGCTACACCTTC.

J is TRBJ1-2 and V is TRBV5-1, with a possible D match to TRBD1 (5 bases). This CDR3 contains 13 residues. V lost 3 bases to trimming and J lost 7 bases, with 13 bases between them. Germline V gene data show CDR1 as SGHRS and CDR2 as YFSETQ. The CDR3 here is CASSYQGTPGYTF. In DNA form, the CDR3 reads TGCGCCAGCAGCTATCAGGGCACCCCTGGCTACACCTTC.

This chain links TRBV29-1 with TRBJ2-3; TRBD2 aligns across 7 bases. CDR3 size: 13 residues. Germline CDR1 and CDR2: SQVTM and ANQGSEA. V was clipped by 3 bases and J by 1 base; unmatched bases: 1. CDR3 sequence (DNA): TGCAGCGTTGAGAGCGGGGGCACAGATACGCAGTATTTT. It specifies CSVESGGTDTQYF.

The genes are TRBV7-3 and TRBJ1-6, with D maybe TRBD1 (6 bases). CDR1 SGHTA and CDR2 FQGTGA come from the germline V gene. V was clipped by 5 bases and J by 4 bases, with 6 bases between them. The CDR3 consists of 13 residues. The CDR3 nucleotides read TGTGCCAGCAGCACAGGGTATAATTCACCCCTCCACTTT. Protein sequence: CASSTGYNSPLHF.

This clone was seen a few times. The chain joins TRBV2 to TRBJ1-5; TRBD1 matches 7 bases. In germline, CDR1 is SNHLY, CDR2 FYNNEI. The CDR3 consists of 15 residues. V shed 4 bases and J 2 bases; nucleotides not matched to a gene: 5. In DNA, the CDR3 is TGTGCCAGCAGTGCTTCAGGGGGAGGCAATCAGCCCCAGCATTTT. Translated, it gives CASSASGGGNQPQHF.

The chain links TRBV30 to TRBJ1-1; the D gene is possibly TRBD1 (6 bases). Trimming cost V 5 bases and J 3 bases, with 13 bases left between them. The CDR3 contains 13 residues. The germline V gene has CDR1 GTSNPN and CDR2 SVGIG (reference sequence). The DNA for the CDR3 is TGTGCCTGGCAAAGGGGGGGCGACACTGAAGCTTTCTTT. Encoded protein: CAWQRGGDTEAFF.

V and J are TRBV6-5 and TRBJ2-5; tentative D call: TRBD2 (6 bases). Germline CDR1 reads MNHEY; CDR2 reads SVGAGI. The V gene lost 5 bases and the J gene lost 5 bases, with 15 bases spanning the gap. CDR3 size: 14 residues. CDR3 coding DNA: TGTGCCAGCAGTCCATCGCGGGGTGGGGAGACCCAGTACTTC. This encodes CASSPSRGGETQYF.

The gene calls are TRBV25-1 and TRBJ2-2, with D possibly matching TRBD1 (6 bases). CDR1 and CDR2 (germline): MGHDK, SYGVNS. Deletions cut 7 bases from V and 7 bases from J, with 16 bases between. This CDR3 has 14 residues. The chain's CDR3 is CASTPTGAGGELFF. The CDR3 coding sequence is TGTGCCAGCACTCCGACAGGTGCTGGCGGGGAGCTGTTTTTT.

This clone was found many times. The chain has TRBV29-1 and TRBJ1-2; D is perhaps TRBD1 (5 bases). V was clipped by 0 bases and J by 6 bases, with 14 bases between them. The CDR3 totals 14 residues. CDR1 SQVTM and CDR2 ANQGSEA come from the germline V gene. The CDR3 region has the DNA TGCAGCGTTGAAGAATTGGGACCCGGGAATGGCTACACCTTC. Translating it yields CSVEELGPGNGYTF.

V is TRBV6-6 and J is TRBJ1-1; 8 bases agree with TRBD1. The CDR3 loop spans 14 amino acids. The germline V gene has CDR1 MNHNY and CDR2 SVGAGI (reference sequence). Unmatched junction bases numbered 14, after V lost 7 bases and J lost 10 bases. CDR3: CASIRQGTKGGAFF. CDR3 bases: TGTGCCAGCATTAGACAGGGGACAAAGGGGGGAGCTTTCTTT.

This clone has a handful of counts. The chain uses TRBV18 and TRBJ1-5; 8 bases line up with TRBD1. The J segment lost 5 bases and the V segment lost 6 bases, leaving 6 bases of the junction unmatched. CDR3 length: 14 residues. Per the germline V gene, CDR1 is KGHSH and CDR2 is LQKENI. The CDR3 nucleotides are TGTGCCAGCTCGGCCGGGACAGGTGATCAGCCCCAGCATTTT. This sequence encodes CASSAGTGDQPQHF. The full variable domain, completed using reference TRBV18 and TRBJ1-5, is NAGVMQNPRHLVRRRGQEARLRCSPMKGHSHVYWYRQLPEEGLKFMVYLQKENIIDESGMPKERFSAEFPKEGPSILRIQQVVRGDSAAYFCASSAGTGDQPQHFGDGTRLSIL.

This sequence joins TRBV27 and TRBJ2-7, with TRBD2 matching over 9 bases. The V segment lost 6 bases and the J segment 3 bases; nucleotides outside the gene matches: 9. This CDR3 region has 15 residues. The germline V gene has CDR1 MNHEY and CDR2 SMNVEV (reference sequence). The CDR3 DNA is TGTGCCAGCAGATTTACTGGCGGGGGGGACTACGAGCAGTACTTC. This translates into CASRFTGGGDYEQYF.

The chain couples TRBV28 to TRBJ1-2, with 7 bases lining up with TRBD1. Germline CDR1 and CDR2: MDHEN and SYDVKM. This CDR3 comprises 15 residues. The junction had 7 bases not matched to a gene; V was cut back by 2 bases and J by 4 bases. CDR3 DNA: TGTGCCAGCAGTTTAGGAGGGGGCGCGTCCTATGGCTACACCTTC. Translation: CASSLGGGASYGYTF.

The rearrangement links TRBV30 to TRBJ2-3; 7 bases line up with TRBD2. Germline-derived CDR1 and CDR2 are GTSNPN and SVGIG (reference sequence). J gave up 1 base and V 4 bases, and 11 bases lay outside the gene matches. The CDR3 has 16 amino acids. CDR3 region: CAWISGEPLRTDTQYF. CDR3 nucleotide sequence: TGTGCCTGGATAAGCGGGGAGCCCCTCCGCACAGATACGCAGTATTTT.

The chain has TRBV5-1 and TRBJ2-7, with TRBD1 identical over 7 bases. The J segment lost 5 bases and the V segment lost 1 base, leaving 9 bases of the junction unmatched. CDR1 and CDR2 from the germline V gene are SGHRS and YFSETQ. The CDR3 covers 15 residues. CDR3 bases: TGCGCCAGCAGCTTGTTAGCGAGGGGGCTAAACGAGCAGTACTTC. It encodes CASSLLARGLNEQYF.

This clone was recorded a few times. The chain employs TRBV9 and TRBJ1-1; weak D call: TRBD1 (6 bases). The germline V gene has CDR1 SGDLS and CDR2 YYNGEE. This CDR3 region has 14 residues. V was clipped by 0 bases and J by 4 bases, with 10 bases between them. The CDR3 DNA is TGTGCCAGCAGCGTAGATGTAGGGGGCACTGAAGCTTTCTTT. Residues: CASSVDVGGTEAFF.

The V call is TRBV6-5, the J call TRBJ1-5; no clear D gene. Germline V gene sequence: CDR1 MNHEY, CDR2 SVGAGI. V was trimmed by 7 bases and J by 0 bases, leaving 13 bases between them. The CDR3 extends over 15 amino acids. CDR3 sequence reads: CASTPTGYSNQPQHF. CDR3 nucleotides: TGTGCCAGCACCCCAACGGGGTATAGCAATCAGCCCCAGCATTTT.

J is TRBJ2-3 and V is TRBV2; maybe TRBD2 (6 bases). V lost 11 bases, J lost 0 bases, and 18 bases lay in between. Germline values: CDR1 SNHLY, CDR2 FYNNEI. CDR3 size: 15 residues. The chain's CDR3 is CAGLPGPWSTDTQYF. CDR3 bases: TGTGCCGGACTACCGGGACCTTGGAGCACAGATACGCAGTATTTT.

This chain uses TRBV2 with TRBJ1-1; no reliable D call. The germline V gene has CDR1 SNHLY and CDR2 FYNNEI. V was pared by 5 bases and J by 7 bases, with 8 bases between. The length of the CDR3 is 11 residues. CDR3 sequence reads: CASSTKVEAFF. The CDR3 DNA reads as TGTGCCAGCAGTACAAAAGTTGAAGCTTTCTTT.

CDR3 residues: CACGRGPSQPQHF. In DNA form, the CDR3 reads TGTGCCTGCGGCAGGGGCCCTAGTCAGCCCCAGCATTTT. The chain links TRBV30 to TRBJ1-5; TRBD1 might be the D (6 bases). V was shortened by 6 bases and J by 6 bases, with 15 bases between the two germline ends. The CDR3 has 13 amino acids. CDR1 GTSNPN and CDR2 SVGIG come from the germline V gene (reference sequence).

The CDR3 nucleotides are TGCGCCAGCAGCCGCGCAAGCGGGGGGCTCTACAATGAGCAGTTCTTC. It yields the protein CASSRASGGLYNEQFF. The V call is TRBV5-1, the J call TRBJ2-1, with 9 bases fitting TRBD2. The germline V gene encodes CDR1 SGHRS and CDR2 YFSETQ. The CDR3 totals 16 residues. Losses at the gene ends were 4 bases for V and 3 bases for J; bases not matched to a gene: 8. Full variable domain (missing parts from reference TRBV5-1 and TRBJ2-1): KAGVTQTPRYLIKTRGQQVTLSCSPISGHRSVSWYQQTPGQGLQFLFEYFSETQRNKGNFPGRFSGRQFSNSRSEMNVSTLELGDSALYLCASSRASGGLYNEQFFGPGTRLTVL.

The chain employs TRBV30 and TRBJ2-3; unclear D gene. CDR3 length: 12 amino acids. Trimming took 1 base from V and 6 from J, leaving 8 bases between them. Germline V gene data show CDR1 as GTSNPN and CDR2 as SVGIG (reference sequence). CDR3 nucleotide sequence: TGTGCCTGGAGTGCATCTGCGGATACGCAGTATTTT. Residues: CAWSASADTQYF.

This clone was counted a few times. The chain carries TRBV7-2 and TRBJ2-3; no clear D. The germline V and J ends were trimmed by 3 bases and 4 bases, with 11 bases remaining between them. CDR3 length: 14 amino acids. Germline CDR1 is SGHTA and CDR2 is FQGNSA. CDR3 sequence: CASSFPPLADTQYF. CDR3 coding DNA: TGTGCCAGCAGCTTCCCCCCCCTAGCAGATACGCAGTATTTT.

This clone was found a few times. V is TRBV6-6 and J is TRBJ2-2; D may correspond to TRBD1 or TRBD2 (6 bases each). From germline, CDR1 is MNHNY and CDR2 SVGAGI (reference sequence). The germline V and J ends were trimmed by 11 bases and 7 bases, with 14 bases remaining between them. The CDR3 totals 12 residues. The CDR3, as DNA: TGTGCCGGGGGGCCGGTCATCGGGGAGCTGTTTTTT. Translation gives CAGGPVIGELFF.